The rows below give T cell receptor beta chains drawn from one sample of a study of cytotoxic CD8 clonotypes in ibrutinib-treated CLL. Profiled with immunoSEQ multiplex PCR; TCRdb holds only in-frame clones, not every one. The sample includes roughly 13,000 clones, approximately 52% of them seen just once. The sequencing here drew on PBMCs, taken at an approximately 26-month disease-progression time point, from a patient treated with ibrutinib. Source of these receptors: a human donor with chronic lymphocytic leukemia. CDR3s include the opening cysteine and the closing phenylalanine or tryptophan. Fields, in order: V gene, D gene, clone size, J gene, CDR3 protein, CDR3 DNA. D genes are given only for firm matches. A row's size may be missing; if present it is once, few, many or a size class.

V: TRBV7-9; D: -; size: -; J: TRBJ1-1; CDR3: CASSLAPPVGPTEAFF; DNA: TGTGCCAGCAGCTTAGCCCCCCCAGTAGGACCCACTGAAGCTTTCTTT
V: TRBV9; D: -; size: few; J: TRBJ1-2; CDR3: CASSAGSYGYTF; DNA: TGTGCCAGCAGCGCCGGGAGCTATGGCTACACCTTC
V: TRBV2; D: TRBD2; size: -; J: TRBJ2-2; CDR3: CASSELSGAFTGELFF; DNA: TGTGCCAGCAGTGAGCTTAGCGGGGCCTTTACCGGGGAGCTGTTTTTT
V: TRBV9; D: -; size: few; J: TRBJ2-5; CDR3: CASSVAVSGETQYF; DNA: TGTGCCAGCAGCGTAGCGGTCTCGGGGGAGACCCAGTACTTC
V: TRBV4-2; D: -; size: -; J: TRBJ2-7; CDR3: CASSQAGGTTYEQYF; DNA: TGTGCCAGCAGCCAAGCAGGCGGAACTACCTACGAGCAGTACTTC
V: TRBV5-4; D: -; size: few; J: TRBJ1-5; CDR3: CASSLPNQPQHF; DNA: TGTGCCAGCAGCTTGCCTAATCAGCCCCAGCATTTT
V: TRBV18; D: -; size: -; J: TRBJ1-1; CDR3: CASSPTATEAFF; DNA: TGTGCCAGCTCACCGACAGCGACGGAAGCTTTCTTT
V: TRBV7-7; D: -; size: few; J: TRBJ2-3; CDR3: CASSPSSSPTDTQYF; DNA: TGTGCTAGCAGTCCTTCGAGCAGCCCCACAGATACGCAGTATTTT
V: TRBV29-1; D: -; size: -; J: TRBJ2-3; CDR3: CSVALIARRDSRTDTQYF; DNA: TGCAGCGTTGCCCTTATTGCACGGCGTGACTCTCGCACAGATACGCAGTATTTT
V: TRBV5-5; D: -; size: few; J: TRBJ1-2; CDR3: CASSTDGTYGYTF; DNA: TGTGCCAGCAGCACCGACGGTACCTATGGCTACACCTTC
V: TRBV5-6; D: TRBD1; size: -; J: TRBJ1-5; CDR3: CASSLGAGGGNQPQHF; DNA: TGTGCCAGCAGCTTGGGGGCAGGGGGAGGGAATCAGCCCCAGCATTTT
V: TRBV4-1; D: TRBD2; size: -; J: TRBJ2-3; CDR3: CASSQELAGGPADTQYF; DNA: TGCGCCAGCAGCCAAGAACTAGCGGGGGGGCCGGCAGATACGCAGTATTTT